The T cell receptor beta chain described here comes from a study of T cells in tuberculosis. Study-wide results and limits: The stringent gate may have excluded weak CD1B-GMM tetramer binders.

The germline CDR1 and CDR2 sequences are SQVTM and ANQGSEA. This CDR3 has 14 amino acids. Trimming took 5 bases from V and 2 from J, leaving 15 bases between them. Thawed, overnight-rested PBMC were stained with GMM-loaded CD1B tetramer, viability dye and anti-CD3, then sorted. CD1B tetramers were loaded with Rhodococcus equi-derived C32 glucose monomycolate. Before cryopreservation, the sorted PBMC lost their CD14-expressing monocytes. From each donor, approximately 100,000 tetramer-negative cells were sorted. Sequencing of TCR-alpha and TCR-beta chains was unpaired. Some clones are missing from TCRdb's copy, which holds only in-frame ones; the method was immunoSEQ multiplex PCR. The sample shows about 88,000 clones, approximately 91% of them seen only once.

The receptor was isolated from an adult woman with latent tuberculosis. Sequencing input: CD1b-GMM tetramer-negative cells sorted from PBMCs. The chain carries TRBV29-1 and TRBJ1-1; D not certain. The CDR3 DNA follows: TGCAGCGTTTCCCCCCGGCAGGCCAACACTGAAGCTTTCTTT. Translated: CSVSPRQANTEAFF.